The 28 T cell receptor beta chains below were found in one sample sequenced in a study of T-cell memory formation after mild COVID-19. TCRdb re-called the 5' RACE reads through MiXCR, storing one row per CDR3 protein. The repertoire holds about 430,000 distinct CDR3 sequences, with about 24% as singletons. The sample consisted of PBMCs or a T cell subset sorted from them (not recorded which). Receptors were obtained from an adult woman who had mild COVID-19 (a few samples of this study predate the infection). Cell type and time point are not known.

Only a few counts were recorded for this clonotype. The rearrangement links TRBV20-1 to TRBJ2-3; 14 bases line up with TRBD2. This CDR3 contains 21 residues. CDR1 is DFQATT and CDR2 is SNEGSKA in the germline V gene (reference sequence). The V segment lost 3 bases and the J segment 0 bases; nucleotides outside the gene matches: 17. The CDR3 nucleotides read TGCAGTGCTAGGAGCCAGATTCGGGGGACTAGCGGGAGATCTAGCACAGATACGCAGTATTTT. Its protein is CSARSQIRGTSGRSSTDTQYF.

This rearrangement joins TRBV7-9 to TRBJ2-5; 8 positions agree with TRBD2. After removal of 6 bases from V and 3 bases from J, the junction contained 3 bases not matched to a gene. CDR1 is SEHNR, CDR2 FQNEAQ, per germline (reference sequence). This CDR3 comprises 13 residues. The CDR3, as DNA: TGTGCCAGCAGAAGCGGGAGCGAAGAGACCCAGTACTTC. Translation gives CASRSGSEETQYF.

This clonotype was observed a handful of times. CDR3 protein: CASSSDRYNEQFF. The CDR3 region has the DNA TGTGCCAGCAGTTCTGACAGGTACAATGAGCAGTTCTTC. The chain carries TRBV27 and TRBJ2-1; weak D call: TRBD1 (6 bases). Germline assignment: CDR1 MNHEY and CDR2 SMNVEV (reference sequence). The CDR3 is 13 residues long. V lost 4 bases to trimming and J lost 4 bases, with 8 bases between them.

This clonotype was observed at least ten times. V and J are TRBV29-1 and TRBJ1-1; possibly TRBD1 for D (5 bases). The CDR3 loop spans 12 amino acids. Germline lookup yields CDR1 SQVTM and CDR2 ANQGSEA. With 6 bases removed from V and 5 bases from J, the gap between germline ends came to 13 bases. The CDR3, as DNA: TGCAGCGTCGGGGACCCCGGAACTGAAGCTTTCTTT. Residues: CSVGDPGTEAFF.

The V gene is TRBV20-1, the J gene TRBJ2-5; D is tentatively TRBD1 or TRBD2 (5 bases each). Deletions cut 1 base from V and 0 bases from J, with 15 bases between. This CDR3 is 16 amino acids long. The germline V gene encodes CDR1 DFQATT and CDR2 SNEGSKA (reference sequence). Here the CDR3 reads CSARGPGPTYQETQYF. For the CDR3, the DNA is TGCAGTGCTAGAGGTCCGGGACCTACGTACCAAGAGACCCAGTACTTC.

V and J are TRBV27 and TRBJ2-7; TRBD1 might be the D (5 bases). With 3 bases removed from V and 5 bases from J, the gap between germline ends came to 11 bases. From germline, CDR1 is MNHEY and CDR2 SMNVEV (reference sequence). The CDR3 sequence is 13 residues long. CDR3: CASSLAGNDEQYF. In DNA, the CDR3 is TGTGCCAGCAGTTTGGCAGGGAACGACGAGCAGTACTTC.

This clonotype was picked up many times. J is TRBJ2-5 and V is TRBV4-1; 15 bases agree with TRBD2. J was trimmed by 2 bases and V by 4 bases; bases with no gene match: 2. Germline CDR1 is MGHRA and CDR2 is YSYEKL. The CDR3 runs to 16 residues. CDR3 nucleotide sequence: TGCGCCAGCAGCCGGGGACTAGCGGGGGGTCAAGAGACCCAGTACTTC. Residues: CASSRGLAGGQETQYF.

This clonotype was seen a handful of times. Relative to the germline gene, one junction end is altered; a read error may explain this. J is TRBJ2-7 and V is TRBV11-2; 7 bases match TRBD1. The CDR3 loop spans 12 amino acids. Germline-derived CDR1 and CDR2 are SGHAT and FQNNGV. The CDR3 protein is CASSLVPGQWDF. For the CDR3, the DNA is TGTGCCAGCAGCCTCGTCCCGGGACAGTGGGACTTC.

The chain recombines TRBV9 with TRBJ1-4; possible D gene TRBD1, 5 bases. Germline V gives CDR1 SGDLS, CDR2 YYNGEE. CDR3 length: 19 amino acids. Trimming removed 2 bases at V and 0 bases at J, with 20 bases between. This chain's CDR3 is CASSVHRDASLATNEKLFF. The DNA for the CDR3 is TGTGCCAGCAGCGTTCACCGGGACGCCTCCCTTGCAACTAATGAAAAACTGTTTTTT. The entire variable domain, with the rest obtained from reference TRBV9 and TRBJ1-4, is as follows: DSGVTQTPKHLITATGQRVTLRCSPRSGDLSVYWYQQSLDQGLQFLIQYYNGEERAKGNILERFSAQQFPDLHSELNLSSLELGDSALYFCASSVHRDASLATNEKLFFGSGTQLSVL.

This clonotype appeared a few times. J is TRBJ2-7 and V is TRBV27, with 9 positions matching TRBD1. Germline CDR1 is MNHEY and CDR2 is SMNVEV (reference sequence). Unmatched junction bases numbered 4, after V lost 3 bases and J lost 4 bases. CDR3 length: 14 amino acids. The CDR3 spells CASSLHGQGYEQYF. The CDR3 bases are TGTGCCAGCAGTTTGCACGGACAGGGGTACGAGCAGTACTTC.

The genes are TRBV19 and TRBJ1-2; 8 positions match TRBD1. The CDR3 runs to 16 residues. CDR1 is LNHDA, CDR2 SQIVND, per germline (reference sequence). V gave up 9 bases and J gave up 0 bases; unmatched junction bases: 12. DNA for the CDR3: TGTGCCAGCCACCCGAACGGACAGGGAGCTAACTATGGCTACACCTTC. This gives the protein CASHPNGQGANYGYTF.

This clonotype was detected only a few times. The chain recombines TRBV4-1 with TRBJ2-3; weak D call: TRBD1 (5 bases). Trimming removed 7 bases at V and 3 bases at J, with 11 bases between. The CDR3 totals 13 residues. Per germline, CDR1 MGHRA and CDR2 YSYEKL. The CDR3, as DNA: TGCGCCAGCACGGACACACTAACAGATACGCAGTATTTT. Translated: CASTDTLTDTQYF.

In this sample, this clonotype turned up a few times. The chain joins TRBV20-1 to TRBJ2-2; the match to TRBD2 covers 13 bases. The CDR3 contains 16 residues. Per germline, CDR1 DFQATT and CDR2 SNEGSKA (reference sequence). Unmatched junction bases numbered 1, after V lost 0 bases and J lost 3 bases. CDR3: CSARDGTSGDTGELFF. The CDR3, as DNA: TGCAGTGCTAGAGATGGGACTAGCGGGGACACCGGGGAGCTGTTTTTT.

A single count supports this clonotype. The chain recombines TRBV11-2 with TRBJ2-1, with D possibly being TRBD1 (6 bases). CDR3 size: 16 residues. Germline loops: CDR1 SGHAT, CDR2 FQNNGV. V dropped 7 bases and J dropped 3 bases, with 19 bases sitting between them. CDR3 in DNA: TGTGCCAGCAAAACCGCGACAGGCGGCCTCTACAATGAGCAGTTCTTC. Encoded protein: CASKTATGGLYNEQFF. Drawing the rest from reference TRBV11-2 and TRBJ2-1, the complete variable domain is EAGVAQSPRYKIIEKRQSVAFWCNPISGHATLYWYQQILGQGPKLLIQFQNNGVVDDSQLPKDRFSAERLKGVDSTLKIQPAKLEDSAVYLCASKTATGGLYNEQFFGPGTRLTVL.

The chain uses TRBV24-1 and TRBJ2-2; D unresolved. Between the trimmed V and J ends, which lost 4 bases and 0 bases, there was a span of 11 bases. Germline CDR1 and CDR2: KGHDR and SFDVKD. This CDR3 region has 16 residues. This CDR3 reads CATSELWTPNTGELFF. CDR3 sequence (DNA): TGTGCCACCAGTGAGTTGTGGACCCCGAACACCGGGGAGCTGTTTTTT.

The CDR3: CASSRGQGTGSPLHF. For the CDR3, the DNA is TGCGCCAGCAGCCGGGGACAGGGAACGGGATCACCCCTCCACTTT. The rearrangement links TRBV4-1 to TRBJ1-6, with 9 bases aligning to TRBD1. In germline, CDR1 is MGHRA, CDR2 YSYEKL. V shed 4 bases and J 10 bases; nucleotides not matched to a gene: 8. The CDR3 totals 15 residues.

This clonotype was seen a handful of times. This sequence joins TRBV5-5 and TRBJ2-1; D could derive from TRBD1 or TRBD2 (5 bases each). CDR1 is SGHKS, CDR2 YYEKEE, per germline (reference sequence). Trimming pared 1 base from V and 6 bases from J, leaving 8 bases between. This CDR3 is built from 13 residues. CDR3 loop: CASSLTGANEQFF. The CDR3 DNA is TGTGCCAGCAGCTTGACCGGGGCCAATGAGCAGTTCTTC.

This clonotype was detected ten times or more. The CDR3 loop reads CASSQSRGYEETQYF. CDR3 nucleotides: TGTGCCAGCAGCCAATCGAGGGGCTACGAAGAGACCCAGTACTTC. This sequence joins TRBV7-8 and TRBJ2-5, with D perhaps TRBD1 or TRBD2 (5 bases each). This CDR3 region has 15 residues. Per germline, CDR1 SGHVS and CDR2 FQNEAQ. The V gene lost 5 bases and the J gene lost 3 bases, with 16 bases spanning the gap.

This clonotype showed up just a few times. The chain uses TRBV4-1 and TRBJ1-6, with 7 bases identical to TRBD1. This CDR3 comprises 15 residues. In germline, CDR1 is MGHRA, CDR2 YSYEKL. The ends lost 4 bases at V and 7 bases at J; junction bases unmatched: 7. The CDR3, as DNA: TGCGCCAGCAGCCCCTATGGACAGGCGAATTCACCCCTCCACTTT. This gives the protein CASSPYGQANSPLHF.

In this sample, this clonotype turned up a few times. This sequence joins TRBV7-2 and TRBJ2-3, with 11 bases fitting TRBD2. J gave up 5 bases and V 1 base, and 5 bases lay outside the gene matches. CDR1 is SGHTA, CDR2 FQGNSA, per germline. The CDR3 loop spans 16 amino acids. CDR3 nucleotide sequence: TGTGCCAGCAGCTTAGTAGCGGGGGGGCCCCAAGATACGCAGTATTTT. Amino acid sequence: CASSLVAGGPQDTQYF.

The chain couples TRBV5-1 to TRBJ1-2, with D perhaps TRBD1 (5 bases). V was pared by 2 bases and J by 2 bases, with 10 bases between. The germline CDR1 and CDR2 sequences are SGHRS and YFSETQ. This CDR3 has 14 residues. CDR3 DNA: TGCGCCAGCAGCTTCGGGACGGACAACTATGGCTACACCTTC. It yields the protein CASSFGTDNYGYTF.

This clonotype was observed at least ten times. This chain links TRBV12-3 or TRBV12-4 with TRBJ2-1; TRBD2 might be the D (5 bases). There are 17 residues in the CDR3. V was cut by 3 bases and J by 1 base, with 16 bases left in between. The CDR3 reads CASSFRTGLRSYNEQFF. The CDR3 DNA sequence: TGTGCCAGCAGTTTTAGGACGGGGTTACGATCCTACAATGAGCAGTTCTTC.

This clonotype came up a few times. The rearrangement links TRBV7-2 to TRBJ2-4, with 11 bases lining up with TRBD2. The CDR3 is 18 residues long. J was trimmed by 0 bases and V by 3 bases; bases with no gene match: 7. The V gene's germline CDR1 is SGHTA and CDR2 FQGNSA. CDR3: CASSFGGLAELAKNIQYF. The CDR3 DNA follows: TGTGCCAGCAGCTTCGGGGGACTAGCGGAACTAGCCAAAAACATTCAGTACTTC.

The genes are TRBV7-9 and TRBJ1-4, with a weak D call TRBD1 (6 bases). Germline V lookup: CDR1 SEHNR, CDR2 FQNEAQ (reference sequence). Trimming pared 5 bases from V and 7 bases from J, leaving 8 bases between. CDR3 length: 12 residues. CDR3 in amino acids: CASSPGVEKLFF. The DNA for the CDR3 is TGTGCCAGCAGCCCAGGGGTTGAAAAACTGTTTTTT. Full variable domain (missing parts from reference TRBV7-9 and TRBJ1-4): DTGVSQNPRHKITKRGQNVTFRCDPISEHNRLYWYRQTLGQGPEFLTYFQNEAQLEKSRLLSDRFSAERPKGSFSTLEIQRTEQGDSAMYLCASSPGVEKLFFGSGTQLSVL.

This clonotype was found a few times. The V and J genes are TRBV3-1 and TRBJ2-1; TRBD1 or TRBD2 may be the D gene (5 bases each). CDR3 length: 12 residues. Germline CDR1 and CDR2: LGHDT and YNNKEL (reference sequence). V dropped 1 base and J dropped 12 bases, with 10 bases sitting between them. The CDR3 DNA sequence: TGTGCCAGCAGCCAAGGGGGGTGGGGGCAGTTCTTC. Translation: CASSQGGWGQFF.

The V and J genes are TRBV12-3 or TRBV12-4 and TRBJ2-2, with no clear D. V was pared by 4 bases and J by 9 bases, with 15 bases between. This CDR3 is built from 14 residues. The DNA for the CDR3 is TGTGCCAGCAGTTATGACCGCCTCAGCAGGGAGCTGTTTTTT. It translates to CASSYDRLSRELFF.

In this sample, this clonotype turned up a few times. V usage is TRBV27 and J usage is TRBJ2-3; 9 nucleotides line up with TRBD1. The CDR3 has 13 amino acids. The germline CDR1 and CDR2 sequences are MNHEY and SMNVEV (reference sequence). The trim removed 8 bases at V and 6 bases at J, leaving 6 bases unmatched. The CDR3 nucleotides read TGTGCCAGCCGGACAGGGGACAAGGATACGCAGTATTTT. It specifies CASRTGDKDTQYF.

CDR3: CASSFALGADTQYF. The CDR3 bases are TGTGCCAGCAGTTTCGCGTTGGGGGCAGATACGCAGTATTTT. V usage is TRBV12-3 or TRBV12-4 and J usage is TRBJ2-3, with D perhaps matching TRBD1 or TRBD2 (5 bases each). Trimming removed 3 bases at V and 4 bases at J, with 11 bases between. The CDR3 has 14 amino acids.